These T cell receptor beta chains were read from a single sample in a study of cytomegalovirus exposure and HLA in healthy donors. Data came from immunoSEQ multiplex PCR; TCRdb stores just in-frame clones and leaves some out. This table has 100,000 to 140,000 clones, 82% appearing once. Specimen: PBMCs. The receptor source for this set is a man aged 25-45 years in good health and CMV-seropositive. The conserved cysteine and the conserved F or W are not part of the CDR3 here. Expanded clones are given a class, and other clones once, few, many or no size at all.

CDR3 | length | V | size
ASSEIERVVGMEDTQY | 16 | TRBV2 | -
ASSESGGVRDEQY | 13 | TRBV9 | few
ASSSTGLNYGYT | 12 | TRBV6-6 | once
ASSPRTHLAGAETQY | 15 | TRBV4-1 | -
ASSQGGTTEQY | 11 | TRBV4-1 | once
ATRQTRPSGNTIY | 13 | TRBV7-9 | -
ASSPTGLAGGLNGETQY | 17 | TRBV7-3 | -
ASSLIAGGGTDTQY | 14 | TRBV7-3 | -
ASSLGSGLAKNIQY | 14 | TRBV5-6 | -
ASSPERSSTEAF | 12 | TRBV5-1 | once
ASRDRGLSGNTIY | 13 | TRBV19 | -
ASSVGAGGTETQY | 13 | TRBV9 | few
ASSESIAGGLNEQF | 14 | TRBV6-1 | -
ASSLGTAYYGYT | 12 | TRBV5-6 | -
ASSLTVAGAFFWDEQF | 16 | TRBV7-9 | -
ASSDRVDYGYT | 11 | TRBV2 | -
AWSVLGQGGDTQY | 13 | TRBV30 | -
ASSITGGLEAQY | 12 | TRBV7-8 | -
AWSTRGYTQY | 10 | TRBV30 | -
ASSIQGGNTGELF | 13 | TRBV19 | once